A selection of T cell receptor beta chains follows, all from one sample in a study of T cell responses to AZD1222 COVID-19 vaccine. Clones were read by immunoSEQ multiplex PCR, and TCRdb kept only the in-frame ones, dropping some. This sample has roughly 200,000 clones, with approximately 90% found just once. Sample: peripheral blood, taken 28 days after the second AZD1222 dose. These receptors were taken from an adult who received the AZD1222 COVID-19 vaccine. Each CDR3 is given with its conserved first and last residue. The order of the fields is V gene, clone size, J gene, D gene, CDR3 protein, CDR3 DNA. A D gene is named only where the DNA matches it firmly. For some rows the clone size is stated as once, few or many, or as a class when expanded; others skip it.

TRBV5-1	.	TRBJ2-5	TRBD1	CASSRQGDNQETQYF	TGCGCCAGCAGCAGACAGGGGGACAACCAAGAGACCCAGTACTTC
TRBV6-5	.	TRBJ1-6	.	CASRFGQTYNSPLHF	TGTGCCAGCAGATTCGGACAGACCTATAATTCACCCCTCCACTTT
TRBV14	.	TRBJ2-7	.	CASSQAGILSRYEQYF	TGTGCCAGCAGCCAAGCGGGGATTCTTAGTCGGTACGAGCAGTACTTC
TRBV19	.	TRBJ2-7	.	CASSIGGTFSYEQYF	TGTGCCAGTAGTATAGGGGGGACATTCTCCTACGAGCAGTACTTC
TRBV9	.	TRBJ2-3	TRBD2	CASSVDLAGADTQYF	TGTGCCAGCAGCGTAGACCTAGCGGGAGCAGATACGCAGTATTTT
TRBV5-8	.	TRBJ1-2	.	CASSLMGQGGYTF	TGTGCCAGCAGCTTGATGGGGCAGGGAGGCTACACCTTC
TRBV7-2	.	TRBJ2-3	.	CASILEGDTQYF	TGTGCCAGCATCTTAGAGGGTGATACGCAGTATTTT
TRBV19	.	TRBJ2-5	.	CASSPPGLRQETQYF	TGTGCCAGTAGTCCCCCGGGTCTCCGCCAAGAGACCCAGTACTTC
TRBV2	once	TRBJ2-3	.	CASSSWTGADTQYF	TGTGCCAGCAGTTCTTGGACTGGGGCAGATACGCAGTATTTT
TRBV12-3/TRBV12-4	.	TRBJ1-1	.	CASSYGGNTEAFF	TGTGCCAGCAGTTACGGGGGAAACACTGAAGCTTTCTTT
TRBV7-3	.	TRBJ1-1	TRBD1	CASSLYRSGDSTVVADTEAFF	TGTGCCAGCAGCTTATATCGCTCGGGGGACAGTACGGTGGTCGCCGACACTGAAGCTTTCTTT
TRBV7-9	.	TRBJ1-4	.	CASSSRAVANEKLFF	TGTGCCAGCAGCTCCCGGGCCGTGGCTAATGAAAAACTGTTTTTT
TRBV28	.	TRBJ2-3	.	CARSPEFRLTDTQYF	TGTGCCAGAAGCCCCGAGTTCAGGCTAACAGATACGCAGTATTTT
TRBV18	.	TRBJ2-1	.	CASSPGLYNEQFF	TGTGCCAGCTCACCAGGACTTTACAATGAGCAGTTCTTC
TRBV25-1	.	TRBJ1-2	TRBD1	CASSAIGTGGQAGGYTF	TGTGCCAGCAGTGCTATCGGGACAGGGGGCCAGGCGGGTGGCTACACCTTC
TRBV23-1	.	TRBJ1-3	.	CASSQHVRQPSGNTIYF	TGCGCCAGCAGTCAACATGTGCGGCAGCCCTCTGGAAACACCATATATTTT
TRBV6-1	.	TRBJ2-7	TRBD1	CASTQGQGVEQYF	TGTGCCAGCACCCAGGGACAGGGAGTCGAGCAGTACTTC
TRBV30	once	TRBJ1-1	.	CAWMVRGTEAFF	TGTGCCTGGATGGTCCGGGGCACTGAAGCTTTCTTT
TRBV3-1/TRBV3-2	.	TRBJ2-1	TRBD2	CASSQAITSGSPVF	TGTGCCAGCAGCCAAGCTATCACTAGCGGGAGTCCGGTCTTC
TRBV13	.	TRBJ1-1	.	CASSLSDRWFGAFF	TGTGCCAGCAGCTTATCCGACAGGTGGTTTGGAGCTTTCTTT
TRBV28	once	TRBJ1-6	.	CASSLRGPHNSPLHF	TGTGCCAGCAGTTTGAGAGGGCCCCATAATTCACCCCTCCACTTT
TRBV5-5	.	TRBJ1-4	.	CASSLVGEKLFF	TGTGCCAGCAGCTTGGTGGGGGAAAAACTGTTTTTT
TRBV3-1/TRBV3-2	.	TRBJ2-7	.	CASSQDPCYEQYF	TGTGCCAGCAGCCAAGATCCCTGCTACGAGCAGTACTTC
TRBV2	.	TRBJ2-5	TRBD2	CASSLLNVGLAGVETQYF	TGTGCCAGCAGTTTACTGAATGTAGGACTAGCGGGAGTAGAGACCCAGTACTTC
TRBV24-1	.	TRBJ2-7	.	CATSVGTSSYEQYF	TGTGCCACCAGTGTTGGAACGAGCTCCTACGAGCAGTACTTC
TRBV7-9	.	TRBJ1-4	TRBD1	CASSATGGGEKLFF	TGTGCCAGCAGCGCGACAGGGGGCGGTGAAAAACTGTTTTTT
TRBV1	.	TRBJ2-7	.	CTSSQGRLAIHYEQYF	TGCACCAGCAGCCAAGGACGCCTCGCCATACACTACGAGCAGTACTTC
TRBV7-2	.	TRBJ2-1	TRBD2	CASRAGGRTFYNEQFF	TGTGCCAGCAGGGCGGGCGGGAGGACTTTCTACAATGAGCAGTTCTTC
TRBV5-4	once	TRBJ1-2	TRBD1	CASSVARDRNGFYGYTF	TGTGCCAGCAGCGTCGCCCGGGACAGGAATGGTTTTTATGGCTACACCTTC
TRBV10-2	.	TRBJ2-1	TRBD2	CASSATGTSVPLVSWEQFF	TGCGCCAGCAGCGCTACCGGGACTAGCGTACCATTAGTGTCTTGGGAGCAGTTCTTC
TRBV6-5	.	TRBJ1-1	.	CASSYGGYDTEAFF	TGTGCCAGCAGTTACGGGGGGTATGACACTGAAGCTTTCTTT
TRBV28	.	TRBJ2-1	.	CASSLKGWWSYNEQFF	TGTGCCAGCAGTTTAAAGGGGTGGTGGTCCTACAATGAGCAGTTCTTC
TRBV7-3	.	TRBJ2-7	TRBD2	CASSSAGGAGTYEQYF	TGTGCCAGCAGCTCAGCGGGAGGGGCTGGGACCTACGAGCAGTACTTC
TRBV6-6	.	TRBJ2-7	.	CASTGGVGEQYF	TGTGCCAGCACAGGAGGGGTCGGCGAGCAGTACTTC
TRBV6-1	.	TRBJ2-3	TRBD2	CASSERGRRRLAGSTDTQYF	TGTGCCAGCAGTGAAAGAGGCAGGAGGCGACTAGCGGGATCCACAGATACGCAGTATTTT
TRBV3-1/TRBV3-2	.	TRBJ2-1	.	CASSKRGGAYNEQFF	TGTGCCAGCAGCAAGAGGGGGGGCGCCTACAATGAGCAGTTCTTC
TRBV30	.	TRBJ2-1	TRBD2	CALGASGRARNEQFF	TGTGCCTTAGGGGCTAGCGGGAGGGCCCGGAATGAGCAGTTCTTC
TRBV19	.	TRBJ1-5	.	CASIEKGRNQPQHF	TGTGCCAGTATCGAGAAGGGGCGCAATCAGCCCCAGCATTTT
TRBV10-2	.	TRBJ2-1	TRBD2	CASRGTSGVSSYNEQFF	TGCGCCAGCAGGGGGACTAGCGGGGTAAGCTCCTACAATGAGCAGTTCTTC
TRBV18	.	TRBJ1-5	TRBD1	CASSPGTGQPQHF	TGTGCCAGCTCACCCGGGACAGGACAGCCCCAGCATTTT
TRBV7-3	.	TRBJ2-1	TRBD2	CASSSQAGTSYNEQFF	TGTGCCAGCAGCTCCCAAGCCGGGACTAGTTACAATGAGCAGTTCTTC
TRBV10-1	.	TRBJ1-1	.	CASSEILGTEAFF	TGCGCCAGCAGTGAAATCCTGGGGACTGAAGCTTTCTTT
TRBV6-2/TRBV6-3	once	TRBJ2-7	TRBD2	CASSSGTSGITDEQYF	TGTGCCAGCAGCTCAGGGACTAGCGGGATTACAGACGAGCAGTACTTC
TRBV4-3	.	TRBJ1-6	.	CASSPGDVPYSPLHF	TGCGCCAGCAGCCCCGGGGACGTTCCATATTCACCCCTCCACTTT
TRBV28	.	TRBJ1-6	TRBD1	CASKSVGQGGYNSPLHF	TGTGCCAGCAAGTCGGTCGGACAGGGGGGCTATAATTCACCCCTCCACTTT
TRBV30	.	TRBJ1-5	.	CAWSVSHLDQPQHF	TGTGCCTGGAGTGTCTCCCATTTGGATCAGCCCCAGCATTTT
TRBV19	.	TRBJ1-2	TRBD1	CASSILPGTGGYGYGYTF	TGTGCCAGTAGTATACTCCCCGGGACAGGGGGCTATGGCTATGGCTACACCTTC
TRBV6-5	few	TRBJ2-7	TRBD1	CASSYLGTGLFEQYF	TGTGCCAGCAGTTACCTCGGGACAGGACTTTTTGAGCAGTACTTC